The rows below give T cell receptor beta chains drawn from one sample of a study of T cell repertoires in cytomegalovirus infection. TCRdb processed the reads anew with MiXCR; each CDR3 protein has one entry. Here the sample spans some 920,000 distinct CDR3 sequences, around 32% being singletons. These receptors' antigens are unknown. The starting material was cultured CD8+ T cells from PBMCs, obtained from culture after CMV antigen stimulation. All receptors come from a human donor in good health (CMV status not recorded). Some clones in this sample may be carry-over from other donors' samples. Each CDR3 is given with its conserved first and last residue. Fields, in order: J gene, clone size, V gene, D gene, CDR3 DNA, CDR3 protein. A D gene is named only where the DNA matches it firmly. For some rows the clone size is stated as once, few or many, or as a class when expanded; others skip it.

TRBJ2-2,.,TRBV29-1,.,TGCAGCGTTGAAGATCTAATCGGGGAGCTGTTTTTT,CSVEDLIGELFF
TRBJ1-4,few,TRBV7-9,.,TGTGCCAGCACCTCAGGAGGCTTAAATGAAAAACTGTTTTTT,CASTSGGLNEKLFF
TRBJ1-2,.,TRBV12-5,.,TGTGCTAGTGGATCAGGGCCCCTAGTGGATGGCTACACCTTC,CASGSGPLVDGYTF
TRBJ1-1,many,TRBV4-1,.,TGCGCCAGCAGCCAAGATAACAGGCAGTACACTGAAGCTTTCTTT,CASSQDNRQYTEAFF
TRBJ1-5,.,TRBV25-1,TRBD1,TGTGCCAGCGGACAGGACAATCAGCCCCAGCATTTT,CASGQDNQPQHF
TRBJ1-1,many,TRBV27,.,TGTGCCAGCAGTTATGGGGGCGGAAGCACTGAAGCTTTCTTT,CASSYGGGSTEAFF
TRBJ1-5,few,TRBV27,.,TGTGCCAGCAGTTTATTCGGGGCTAAGAATCAGCCCCAGCATTTT,CASSLFGAKNQPQHF
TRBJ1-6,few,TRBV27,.,TGTGCCAGCGGGCGGGGGGGTAGCTATTCACCCCTCCACTTT,CASGRGGSYSPLHF
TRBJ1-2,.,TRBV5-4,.,TGTGCCAGCAGATCGGTCAGGGGTGCTGGCTACACCTTC,CASRSVRGAGYTF
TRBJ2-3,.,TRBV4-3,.,TGCGCCAGCAGCCAAATGGGCTATGTCGCAGATACGCAGTATTTT,CASSQMGYVADTQYF
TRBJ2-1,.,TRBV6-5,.,TGTGCCAGCAGTAAATCCAACTACAATGAGCAGTTCTTC,CASSKSNYNEQFF
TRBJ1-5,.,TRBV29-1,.,TGCAGCGTGTCTGGGGGGAATCAGCCCCAGCATTTT,CSVSGGNQPQHF
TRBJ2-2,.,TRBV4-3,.,TGCGCCAGCAGCCACCGATCGGGGGCCGGGGAGCTGTTTTTT,CASSHRSGAGELFF
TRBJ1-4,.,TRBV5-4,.,TGTGCCAGCAGTAGATCCGGACACTCCCTTAATGAAAAACTGTTTTTT,CASSRSGHSLNEKLFF
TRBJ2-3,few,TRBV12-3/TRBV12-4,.,TGTGCCAGCGGTGGCGGCACAGATACGCAGTATTTT,CASGGGTDTQYF
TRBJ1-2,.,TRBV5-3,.,TGTGCCAGCAGCTTGGTGGGCAGGGCAGAAGACTATGGCTACACCTTC,CASSLVGRAEDYGYTF
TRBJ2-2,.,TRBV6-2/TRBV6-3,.,TGTGCCAGCAGTTTCACCCTCTCCGGGGAGCTGTTTTTT,CASSFTLSGELFF
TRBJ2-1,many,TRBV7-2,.,TGTGCCAGCAGCTTAGAGGTGATCAATGAGCAGTTCTTC,CASSLEVINEQFF
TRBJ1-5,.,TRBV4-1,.,TGCGCCAGCAGCCAGGGGGGAAATCAGCCCCGGCATTTT,CASSQGGNQPRHF
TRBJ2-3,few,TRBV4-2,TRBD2,TGTGCCAGCAGCCCCCGAGGAAAGCGGGATAGCACAGATACGCAGTATTTT,CASSPRGKRDSTDTQYF
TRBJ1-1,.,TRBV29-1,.,TGCAGCGTTGTACTCCGGGGGAACACTGAAGCTTTCTTT,CSVVLRGNTEAFF
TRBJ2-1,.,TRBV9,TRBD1,TGTGCCAGCGGGAGTTCCGGGACAGGGTCCCGCTACAATGAGCAGTTCTTC,CASGSSGTGSRYNEQFF
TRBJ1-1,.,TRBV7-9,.,TGTGCCAGCAGTGGCAGGGAGTATGGCACTGAAGCTTTCTTT,CASSGREYGTEAFF
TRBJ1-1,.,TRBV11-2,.,TGTGCCAGCAGCCACAACGCAGGGGTTGAAGCTTTCTTT,CASSHNAGVEAFF
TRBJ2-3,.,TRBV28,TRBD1,TGTGCCAGCAGTTCTCCGGTGGGACAGGGCATGCAGCCGTACTTCGAAGATACGCAGTATTTT,CASSSPVGQGMQPYFEDTQYF
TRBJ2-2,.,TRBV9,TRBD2,TGTGCCAGCAGCGCCTCCGGGACTAGCGGGGAGAACACCGGGGAGCTGTTTTTT,CASSASGTSGENTGELFF
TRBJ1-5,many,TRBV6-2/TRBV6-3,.,TGTGCCAGCAGTCCAGGCGGGGGCGGGCAGCCCCAGCATTTT,CASSPGGGGQPQHF
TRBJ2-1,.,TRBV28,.,TGTGCCAGCAGCTCCGGCGTCGGAGACAATGAGCAGTTCTTC,CASSSGVGDNEQFF
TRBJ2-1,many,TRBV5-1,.,TGCGCCAGCAGCTTGATCGGCGATGAGCAGTTCTTC,CASSLIGDEQFF
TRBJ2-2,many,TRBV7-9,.,TGTGCCAGCAGCTTGGGGCAAGTCTCCGGGGAGCTGTTTTTT,CASSLGQVSGELFF
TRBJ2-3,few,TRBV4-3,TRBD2,TGCGCCAGCAGCCAAGATCCAGCGGGGGAAGTTCGGACAGATACGCAGTATTTT,CASSQDPAGEVRTDTQYF
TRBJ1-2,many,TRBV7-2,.,TGTGCCAGCAGCATGACCCCGATGACGGGTGGCTACACCTTC,CASSMTPMTGGYTF
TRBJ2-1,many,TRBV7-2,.,TGTGCCAGCAGCTTGAATTCACTCTCCTACAATGAGCAGTTCTTC,CASSLNSLSYNEQFF
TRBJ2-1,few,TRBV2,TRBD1,TGTGCCACCTCTCCGGGACAGACCTTGTACTACAATGAGCAGTTCTTC,CATSPGQTLYYNEQFF
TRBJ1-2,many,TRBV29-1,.,TGCAGCGTTGATCTTGTAGGGAAGGCTAACTATGGCTACACCTTC,CSVDLVGKANYGYTF
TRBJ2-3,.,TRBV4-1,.,TGCGCCAGCGGCCAAGTGTGGGGGGACACAGATACGCAGTATTTT,CASGQVWGDTDTQYF
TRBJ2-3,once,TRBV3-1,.,TGTGCCAGCAGCCAAGATCCGTTTCCAGATACGCAGTATTTT,CASSQDPFPDTQYF
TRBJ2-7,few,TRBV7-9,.,TGTGCCACCCAGGGGTTTTCCTACGAGCAGTACTTC,CATQGFSYEQYF
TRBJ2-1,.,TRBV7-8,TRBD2,TGTGCCAGCAGCTTGCCCCACAGGAGCGGGGGGACCTACAATGAGCAGTTCTTC,CASSLPHRSGGTYNEQFF
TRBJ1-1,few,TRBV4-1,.,TGCGCCAGCAGCCAGACTCCGGGGACTGAAGCTTTCTTT,CASSQTPGTEAFF
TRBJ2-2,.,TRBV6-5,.,TGTGCCAGCAGTTACAATAGGGGGGTAGGGACGAACACCGGGGAGCTGTTTTTT,CASSYNRGVGTNTGELFF
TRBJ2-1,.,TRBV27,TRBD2,TGTGCCAGCAGTTTCATGACTAGCGGGGTAGGATCCTACAATGAGCAGTTCTTC,CASSFMTSGVGSYNEQFF
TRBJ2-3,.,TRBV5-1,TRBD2,TGCGCCAGCAGTAGTCCTAGCGGGGGGGCGACAGATACGCAGTATTTT,CASSSPSGGATDTQYF
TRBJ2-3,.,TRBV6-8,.,TGTGTCAGCAGCCTAGAAGGGGATTCGGGAGATACGCAGTATTTT,CVSSLEGDSGDTQYF
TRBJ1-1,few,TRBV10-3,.,TGTGCCATCAGTCTCGGCACCATTAACACTGAAGCTTTCTTT,CAISLGTINTEAFF
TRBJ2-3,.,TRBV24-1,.,TGTGCCACCAGTGAACGGAGAGATACGCAGTATTTT,CATSERRDTQYF
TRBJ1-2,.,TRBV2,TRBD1,TGTGCCACCTATACCAGGGGGAGCTACACCTTC,CATYTRGSYTF
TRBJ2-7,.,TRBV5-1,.,TGCGCCAGCAGCTTGGAAGGGGGGGAGGACTACGAGCAGTACTTC,CASSLEGGEDYEQYF
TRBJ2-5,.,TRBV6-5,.,TGTGCCAGCAGTTACTCGGTCCGGACTATGACAGAGACCCAGAACTTC,CASSYSVRTMTETQNF
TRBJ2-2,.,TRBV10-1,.,TGCGCCAGCGGGGACGCCGGGGAGCTGTTTTTT,CASGDAGELFF
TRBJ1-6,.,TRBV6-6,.,TGTGCCAGCGAGGACAAGGGTTCACCCCTCCACTTT,CASEDKGSPLHF
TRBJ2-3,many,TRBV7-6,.,TGTGCCAGCAGCTTAGAGCACTCGGGCTCCTTGGCCGCAGATACGCAGTATTTT,CASSLEHSGSLAADTQYF
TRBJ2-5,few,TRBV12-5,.,TGTGCTAGTGCCCGAGAAGGGGCCGGGACCCAGTACTTC,CASAREGAGTQYF